These T cell receptor beta chains were read from a single sample in a study of shared clonotypes between healthy human individuals. The method was immunoSEQ multiplex PCR; TCRdb's version includes in-frame clones alone and lacks a portion of them. The sample lists around 2,000,000 clones; about 92% were seen once. Sequencing was done on a sample of naive CD8+ T cells from PBMCs. The receptor source for this set is a man between 18 and 29 years old in good health. Some clones in this sample may be carry-over from other donors' samples. Each CDR3 is given with its conserved first and last residue. D genes are given only for firm matches. Not every row has a clone size; where given, it reads once, few, many or a size class.

clone_size,d_call,j_call,v_call,cdr3_nt,cdr3_aa
.,.,TRBJ2-7,TRBV21-1,TGTGCCAGCAGCCTTAATGGGGCCCGAGAGGAGTACTTC,CASSLNGAREEYF
.,.,TRBJ2-3,TRBV28,TGTGCCAGCAGTTTATCGTCCCTTCCAGATACGCAGTATTTT,CASSLSSLPDTQYF
.,.,TRBJ1-1,TRBV11-2,TGTGCCAGCAGCTTGGAGGGCAACGCGGACACTGAAGCTTTCTTT,CASSLEGNADTEAFF
.,.,TRBJ1-5,TRBV19,TGTGCCAGTAGTCCCTCCCGGCAGTTAAATCAGCCCCAGCATTTT,CASSPSRQLNQPQHF
.,TRBD1,TRBJ2-2,TRBV5-6,TGTGCCAGCAGCCCAACACCAGACAGGGGGGCGAACACCGGGGAGCTGTTTTTT,CASSPTPDRGANTGELFF
.,.,TRBJ2-1,TRBV27,TGTGCCAGCAGTTTATACCCCCAGGTCGGGATCAATGAGCAGTTCTTC,CASSLYPQVGINEQFF
.,.,TRBJ2-1,TRBV4-3,TGCGCCAGCAGCCCCGGGGGTGAGCAGTTCTTC,CASSPGGEQFF
.,.,TRBJ1-5,TRBV9,TGTGCCAGCAGCGTAGAGGGGGGTCCCCAGCATTTT,CASSVEGGPQHF
.,.,TRBJ2-2,TRBV5-1,TGCGCCAGCAGCTTCAAGGACAATGGAACCGGGGAGCTGTTTTTT,CASSFKDNGTGELFF
.,.,TRBJ2-6,TRBV28,TGTGCCAGCAGTTTCCGGGTCCTGTTCTCTGGGGCCAACGTCCTGACTTTC,CASSFRVLFSGANVLTF
once,.,TRBJ1-1,TRBV4-3,TGCGCCAGCGGGCGACGGGCAGGGGTTGATCCTGAAGCTTTCTTT,CASGRRAGVDPEAFF
.,TRBD2,TRBJ2-3,TRBV28,TGTGCCAGCAGTTCGACCTTCAGCGGGAGGGCCACAGATACGCAGTATTTT,CASSSTFSGRATDTQYF
.,TRBD2,TRBJ2-2,TRBV5-6,TGTGCCAGCAGCTTGGCCCTAGCGGGAGGGACCGGGGAGCTGTTTTTT,CASSLALAGGTGELFF
.,TRBD1,TRBJ1-2,TRBV9,TGTGCCAGCAGCGCTCGGACAGGTATCGATGGCTACACCTTC,CASSARTGIDGYTF
once,TRBD1,TRBJ2-5,TRBV7-6,TGTGCCAGCAGCTTATATTCGGGACAGGGGGCGCGAGAGACCCAGTACTTC,CASSLYSGQGARETQYF
.,TRBD2,TRBJ2-7,TRBV7-2,TGTGCCAGCAGCTTAGTCCCTAGCGGCAGTTACGAGCAGTACTTC,CASSLVPSGSYEQYF
.,.,TRBJ2-5,TRBV28,TGTGCCAGCAGTTTGTTAGCCCGACAAGAGACCCAGTACTTC,CASSLLARQETQYF
.,.,TRBJ1-4,TRBV9,TGTGCCAGCAGCCAAATGGACGGGAGTAATGAAAAACTGTTTTTT,CASSQMDGSNEKLFF
.,TRBD2,TRBJ2-1,TRBV15,TGTGCCACCAGCGAACGGGGAGGGCCAATGGAGCTCTTC,CATSERGGPMELF
.,.,TRBJ2-7,TRBV5-1,TGCGCCAGCAGCTTGGGGCAGGGTCCATACGAGCAGTACTTC,CASSLGQGPYEQYF
.,TRBD1,TRBJ1-2,TRBV28,TGTGCCAGCAGTTCCCGGGACAGACCGTTCGTCCGTTATGGCTACACCTTC,CASSSRDRPFVRYGYTF
.,.,TRBJ2-5,TRBV9,TGTGCCAGCAGCCGGACGGGAAAGTACCAAGAGACCCAGTACTTC,CASSRTGKYQETQYF
.,TRBD1,TRBJ2-3,TRBV18,TGTGCCAGCTCACCGCCTGACAGGGCGGAAGATACGCAGTATTTT,CASSPPDRAEDTQYF
once,.,TRBJ1-2,TRBV25-1,TGTGCCAGCAGTGTTAAAGGAGAGGGTCACTACTATGGCTACACCTTC,CASSVKGEGHYYGYTF
.,.,TRBJ2-2,TRBV7-3,TGTGCCAGCAGCCCCACTGTGACAGGCACCGGGGAGCTGTTTTTT,CASSPTVTGTGELFF
.,TRBD1,TRBJ1-5,TRBV6-1,TGTGCCAGCAGTTTGACAGGGGACAGCAATCAGCCCCAGCATTTT,CASSLTGDSNQPQHF
.,.,TRBJ2-6,TRBV4-1,TGCGCCAGCAGCCAAGAGGGGCTGTCGGTGACTTTC,CASSQEGLSVTF
.,.,TRBJ2-2,TRBV9,TGTGCCAGCAGCGTAGCCGGGTCCGGGGAGCTGTTTTTT,CASSVAGSGELFF
.,.,TRBJ2-5,TRBV28,TGTGCCAGCAGCAACCCTCAAGAGACCCAGTACTTC,CASSNPQETQYF